These 19 T cell receptor beta chains were all obtained from the same sample, sequenced in a study of cytomegalovirus exposure and HLA in healthy donors. The study ran its PCR with 60 Vbeta and 13 Jbeta primers. Profiling relied on immunoSEQ multiplex PCR, and the TCRdb table lists in-frame clones only, not all of them. The data show about 110,000 clones, around 75% seen once. The sequencing input was PBMCs. These receptors were taken from a female donor in good health and CMV-seronegative.

This clone was observed at least ten times. The genes are TRBV6-1 and TRBJ2-2, with a weak D call TRBD1 (7 bases). V lost 4 bases and J 7 bases, leaving 16 bases between the germline ends. The CDR3 has 15 amino acids. The germline gives CDR1 MNHNS, CDR2 SASEGT. This CDR3 is CASSAQGGDIGELFF. The CDR3 DNA reads as TGTGCCAGCAGTGCGCAGGGGGGCGATATCGGGGAGCTGTTTTTT.

The V gene is TRBV11-3, the J gene TRBJ2-7; D perhaps matches TRBD1 (5 bases). The CDR3 length is 12 residues. Germline CDR1 and CDR2: SGHNT and YENEEA. The germline V and J ends were trimmed by 4 bases and 3 bases, with 7 bases remaining between them. For the CDR3, the DNA is TGTGCCAGCAGCTCGGACAACTACGAGCAGTACTTC. As protein: CASSSDNYEQYF.

The sample holds a few counts of this clone. V and J are TRBV19 and TRBJ1-1, with 7 nucleotides matching TRBD1. The germline V gene has CDR1 LNHDA and CDR2 SQIVND (reference sequence). CDR3 size: 15 residues. J was trimmed by 1 base and V by 5 bases; bases with no gene match: 7. The CDR3 DNA is TGTGCCAGTAGTTTCTTGACAGGGAGGAACACTGAAGCTTTCTTT. It codes for CASSFLTGRNTEAFF.

The table lists this clone with a count of one. This chain joins TRBV28 and TRBJ1-4, with TRBD1 identical over 7 bases. Germline CDR1 reads MDHEN; CDR2 reads SYDVKM. The CDR3 length is 15 residues. V dropped 6 bases and J dropped 4; count of bases not matched to a gene: 8. The CDR3 sequence is CASRAPTGLNEKLFF. The CDR3 nucleotides read TGTGCCAGCAGGGCTCCGACAGGGCTTAATGAAAAACTGTTTTTT.

The chain combines TRBV7-2 with TRBJ2-7; the match to TRBD2 covers 9 bases. The J segment lost 0 bases and the V segment lost 5 bases, leaving 5 bases of the junction unmatched. CDR3 length equals 15 residues. Germline V CDR1 and CDR2: SGHTA, FQGNSA. The CDR3 DNA is TGTGCCAGCAGCAGAAATAGCGGGAGCTCCTACGAGCAGTACTTC. Translation gives CASSRNSGSSYEQYF.

V is TRBV4-2 and J is TRBJ2-2; 7 nucleotides align to TRBD2. V dropped 8 bases and J dropped 3; count of bases not matched to a gene: 9. CDR3 size: 15 residues. The germline CDR1 and CDR2 sequences are LGHNA and YNFKEQ. The CDR3 DNA is TGTGCCAGCTCCGTCGGGAGGAGGGACACCGGGGAGCTGTTTTTT. It specifies CASSVGRRDTGELFF.

V gene TRBV18 combines with J gene TRBJ1-5; possibly TRBD1 for D (5 bases). V lost 3 bases and J lost 6, with 15 bases in between. Germline CDR1 is KGHSH and CDR2 is LQKENI. CDR3 length: 15 amino acids. CDR3 in DNA: TGTGCCAGCTCACCGGACCCTCCGGGGGGTCAGCCCCAGCATTTT. It is translated as CASSPDPPGGQPQHF.

V is TRBV27 and J is TRBJ1-4; 7 bases line up with TRBD1. J lost 0 bases, V lost 0 bases, and 7 bases had no gene match. Germline V gene data show CDR1 as MNHEY and CDR2 as SMNVEV (reference sequence). CDR3 length: 18 residues. CDR3 sequence reads: CASSLSTGLSTTNEKLFF. CDR3 sequence (DNA): TGTGCCAGCAGTTTATCGACAGGGCTTTCAACAACTAATGAAAAACTGTTTTTT.

This clone has just a few counts. The J gene is TRBJ1-2, the V gene TRBV6-5, with no clear D. The CDR3 sequence is 14 residues long. Trimming took off 0 bases at V and 1 base at J, with 6 bases between the two ends. Germline V gene sequence: CDR1 MNHEY, CDR2 SVGAGI. In nucleotides, the CDR3 is TGTGCCAGCAGTTACTCCAGGCTTAACTATGGCTACACCTTC. Amino acids: CASSYSRLNYGYTF.

This rearrangement joins TRBV29-1 to TRBJ2-7; 11 nucleotides line up with TRBD1. The J segment lost 3 bases and the V segment lost 1 base, leaving 5 bases of the junction unmatched. Germline V CDR1 and CDR2: SQVTM, ANQGSEA. CDR3 length: 15 amino acids. The DNA for the CDR3 is TGCAGCGTTGAAGGTAGGACAGGGGGCCTCTACGAGCAGTACTTC. Translation: CSVEGRTGGLYEQYF.

The CDR3 nucleotides are TGCGCCAGCAGTGAGTCAACTATGGCAGGGGGGAGTGAAAAACTGTTTTTT. Protein sequence: CASSESTMAGGSEKLFF. This chain joins TRBV10-2 and TRBJ1-4; 7 bases line up with TRBD1. Germline V lookup: CDR1 WSHSY, CDR2 SAAADI. The CDR3 spans 17 residues. The junction had 11 bases not matched to a gene; V was cut back by 0 bases and J by 7 bases.

The gene calls are TRBV28 and TRBJ1-5; TRBD1 matches at 11 bases. V lost 6 bases, J lost 1 base, and 8 bases stayed unmatched. The CDR3 extends over 17 amino acids. Germline V CDR1 and CDR2: MDHEN, SYDVKM. CDR3 nucleotide sequence: TGTGCCAGCAGGTCACCGGGACAGGGGGGGAGCAATCAGCCCCAGCATTTT. The encoded protein is CASRSPGQGGSNQPQHF.

This chain links TRBV27 with TRBJ1-1; maybe TRBD1 (5 bases). Germline-derived CDR1 and CDR2 are MNHEY and SMNVEV (reference sequence). This CDR3 region has 11 residues. V was pared by 6 bases and J by 8 bases, with 10 bases between. The CDR3 loop reads CASRWGVEAFF. The DNA for the CDR3 is TGTGCCAGCAGGTGGGGGGTCGAAGCTTTCTTT.

This clone was picked up a small number of times. The chain uses TRBV5-5 and TRBJ2-3, with D possibly being TRBD1 (6 bases). V lost 0 bases to trimming and J lost 0 bases, with 8 bases between them. Germline-derived CDR1 and CDR2 are SGHKS and YYEKEE (reference sequence). The CDR3 extends over 15 amino acids. CDR3 nucleotides: TGTGCCAGCAGCTTGGACAGGGCTAGCACAGATACGCAGTATTTT. It is translated as CASSLDRASTDTQYF. Full variable domain (missing parts from reference TRBV5-5 and TRBJ2-3): DAGVTQSPTHLIKTRGQQVTLRCSPISGHKSVSWYQQVLGQGPQFIFQYYEKEERGRGNFPDRFSARQFPNYSSELNVNALLLGDSALYLCASSLDRASTDTQYFGPGTRLTVL.

J is TRBJ2-1 and V is TRBV2; 9 bases fit TRBD2. The ends lost 2 bases at V and 7 bases at J; junction bases unmatched: 12. The CDR3 sequence is 17 residues long. CDR1 and CDR2 from the germline V gene are SNHLY and FYNNEI. The CDR3 bases are TGTGCCAGCAGTGAACCCCAGGAGCGGGAGGTCGGTAATGAGCAGTTCTTC. Residues: CASSEPQEREVGNEQFF.

The rearrangement joins TRBV28 to TRBJ2-7, with a tentative D call TRBD1 (6 bases). The CDR3 runs to 15 residues. Germline V gene lookup returns CDR1 MDHEN and CDR2 SYDVKM. The V end lost 10 bases, the J end lost 6 bases, and 25 bases lay between the germline ends. CDR3 protein: CATRIYPGQLPEQYF. CDR3 nucleotides: TGTGCCACCCGAATATACCCGGGACAACTGCCCGAGCAGTACTTC. Looking up the rest from reference TRBV28 and TRBJ2-7 gives the full variable domain: DVKVTQSSRYLVKRTGEKVFLECVQDMDHENMFWYRQDPGLGLRLIYFSYDVKMKEKGDIPEGYSVSREKKERFSLILESASTNQTSMYLCATRIYPGQLPEQYFGPGTRLTVT.

This chain uses TRBV28 with TRBJ1-2, with TRBD1 matching 9 bases. This CDR3 contains 14 residues. V dropped 7 bases and J dropped 4; count of bases not matched to a gene: 7. Germline CDR1 MDHEN, CDR2 SYDVKM. Written as DNA, the CDR3 is TGTGCCAGCACCTCGGGGACAGGGCGCTATGGCTACACCTTC. Its protein is CASTSGTGRYGYTF.

The chain joins TRBV2 to TRBJ2-7, with a weak D call TRBD2 (6 bases). The V and J ends lost 6 bases and 7 bases respectively, with 13 bases between them. Germline lookup yields CDR1 SNHLY and CDR2 FYNNEI. There are 12 residues in the CDR3. In DNA form, the CDR3 reads TGTGCCAGCAGAGACTTGGCGGGGGAGCAGTACTTC. It translates to CASRDLAGEQYF.

The rearrangement joins TRBV5-4 to TRBJ2-7; 12 bases are a match to TRBD1. The germline gives CDR1 SGHNT, CDR2 YYREEE (reference sequence). The junction had 8 bases not matched to a gene; V was cut back by 5 bases and J by 5 bases. CDR3 length: 15 residues. This CDR3 reads CASSPGGQGAHEQYF. The CDR3, as DNA: TGTGCCAGCAGTCCCGGGGGACAGGGGGCCCACGAGCAGTACTTC.